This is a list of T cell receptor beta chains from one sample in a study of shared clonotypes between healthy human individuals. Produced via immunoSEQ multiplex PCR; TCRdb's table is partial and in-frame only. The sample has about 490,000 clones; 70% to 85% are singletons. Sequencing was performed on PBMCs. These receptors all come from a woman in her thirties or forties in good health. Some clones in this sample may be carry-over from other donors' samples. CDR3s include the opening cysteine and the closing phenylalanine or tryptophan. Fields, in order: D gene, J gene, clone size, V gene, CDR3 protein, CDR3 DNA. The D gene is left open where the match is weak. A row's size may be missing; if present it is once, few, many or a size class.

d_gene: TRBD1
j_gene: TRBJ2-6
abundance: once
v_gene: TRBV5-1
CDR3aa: CASSHGSTGAGANVLTF
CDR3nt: TGCGCCAGCAGTCACGGATCTACAGGGGCCGGGGCCAACGTCCTGACTTTC

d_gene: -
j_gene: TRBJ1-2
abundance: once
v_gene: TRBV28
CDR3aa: CASSQDNYGYTF
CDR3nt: TGTGCCAGCAGTCAGGATAACTATGGCTACACCTTC

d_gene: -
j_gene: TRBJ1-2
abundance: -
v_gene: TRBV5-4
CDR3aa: CASSPDLAYGYTF
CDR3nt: TGTGCCAGCAGCCCGGACCTAGCCTATGGCTACACCTTC

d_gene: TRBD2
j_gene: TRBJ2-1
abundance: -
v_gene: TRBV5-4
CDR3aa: CASSLRGGSSYNEQFF
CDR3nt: TGTGCCAGCAGCTTGAGGGGCGGGAGTTCCTACAATGAGCAGTTCTTC

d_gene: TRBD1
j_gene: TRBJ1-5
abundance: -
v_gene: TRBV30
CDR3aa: CAWSVQGTTQHF
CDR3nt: TGTGCCTGGAGTGTACAGGGGACGACCCAGCATTTT

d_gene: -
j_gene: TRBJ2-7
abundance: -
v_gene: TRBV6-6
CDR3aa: CASSYPDGEQYF
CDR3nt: TGTGCCAGCAGTTACCCGGACGGCGAGCAGTACTTC

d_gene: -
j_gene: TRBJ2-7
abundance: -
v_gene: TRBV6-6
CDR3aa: CASSYDPVQGHEQYF
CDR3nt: TGTGCCAGCAGTTACGACCCGGTACAGGGCCACGAGCAGTACTTC

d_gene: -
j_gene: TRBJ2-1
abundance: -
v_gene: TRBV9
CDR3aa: CASSEGYNEQFF
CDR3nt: TGTGCCAGCAGCGAAGGGTACAATGAGCAGTTCTTC

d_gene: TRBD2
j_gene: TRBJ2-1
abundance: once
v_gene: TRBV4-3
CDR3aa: CASSQELAGGLRQFF
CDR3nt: TGCGCCAGCAGCCAAGAACTAGCGGGAGGCCTGCGGCAGTTCTTC

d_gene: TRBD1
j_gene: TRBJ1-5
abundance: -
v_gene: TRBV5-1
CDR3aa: CASSLLPPGQGNQPQHF
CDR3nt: TGCGCCAGCAGCTTACTACCTCCGGGACAGGGCAATCAGCCCCAGCATTTT

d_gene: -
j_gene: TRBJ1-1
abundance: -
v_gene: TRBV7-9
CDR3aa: CASSLGMNTEAFF
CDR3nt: TGTGCCAGCAGCTTAGGGATGAACACTGAAGCTTTCTTT

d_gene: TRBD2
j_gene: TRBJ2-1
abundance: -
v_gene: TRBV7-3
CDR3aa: CASSRTSGASEQFF
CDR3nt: TGTGCCAGCAGCCGGACTAGCGGGGCCAGTGAGCAGTTCTTC

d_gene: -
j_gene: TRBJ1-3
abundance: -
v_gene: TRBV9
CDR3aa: CASNPGRSSSGNTIYF
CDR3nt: TGTGCCAGCAACCCTGGGCGGTCGAGCTCTGGAAACACCATATATTTT

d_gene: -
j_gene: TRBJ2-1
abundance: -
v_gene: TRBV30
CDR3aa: CAWTITSNEQFF
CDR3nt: TGTGCCTGGACCATCACAAGCAATGAGCAGTTCTTC

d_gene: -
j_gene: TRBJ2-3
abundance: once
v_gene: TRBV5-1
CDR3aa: CASCAGQHTDTQYF
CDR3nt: TGCGCCAGCTGCGCCGGACAGCACACAGATACGCAGTATTTT

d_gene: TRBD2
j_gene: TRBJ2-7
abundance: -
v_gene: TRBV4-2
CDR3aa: CASSHRGLEGLAGVAYEQYF
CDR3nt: TGTGCCAGCAGCCACCGAGGACTGGAAGGACTAGCGGGCGTTGCCTACGAGCAGTACTTC

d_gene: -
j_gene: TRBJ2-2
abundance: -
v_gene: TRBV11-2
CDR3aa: CASSFQGELFF
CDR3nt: TGTGCCAGCAGCTTCCAGGGGGAGCTGTTTTTT

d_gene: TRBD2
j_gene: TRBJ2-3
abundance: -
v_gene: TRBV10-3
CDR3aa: CAISEGRLAGGSTDTQYF
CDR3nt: TGTGCCATCAGTGAGGGCAGACTAGCGGGAGGGAGCACAGATACGCAGTATTTT

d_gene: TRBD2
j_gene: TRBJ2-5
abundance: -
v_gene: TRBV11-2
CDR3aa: CASSWTSSLQETQYF
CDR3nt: TGTGCCAGCAGCTGGACTAGCTCCCTCCAAGAGACCCAGTACTTC

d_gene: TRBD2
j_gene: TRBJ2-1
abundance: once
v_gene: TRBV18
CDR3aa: CASSPPGLAGDSYNEQFF
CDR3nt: TGTGCCAGCTCACCCCCGGGACTAGCGGGTGACAGCTACAATGAGCAGTTCTTC

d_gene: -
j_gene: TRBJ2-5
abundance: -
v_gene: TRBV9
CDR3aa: CASSVLDSRAGETQYF
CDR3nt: TGTGCCAGCAGCGTACTCGATAGCCGCGCGGGGGAGACCCAGTACTTC

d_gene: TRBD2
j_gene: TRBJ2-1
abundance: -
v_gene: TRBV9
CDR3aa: CASSPRGLAGGFEQFF
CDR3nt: TGTGCCAGCAGCCCCCGTGGACTAGCGGGAGGGTTTGAGCAGTTCTTC

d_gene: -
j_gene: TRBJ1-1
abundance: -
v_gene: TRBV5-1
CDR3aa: CASSLLQVNTEAFF
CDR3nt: TGCGCCAGCAGCTTGTTACAGGTGAACACTGAAGCTTTCTTT

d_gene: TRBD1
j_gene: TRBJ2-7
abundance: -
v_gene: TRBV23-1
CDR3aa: CASSHPGQGFDEQYF
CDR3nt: TGCGCCAGCAGTCACCCGGGACAGGGGTTTGACGAGCAGTACTTC

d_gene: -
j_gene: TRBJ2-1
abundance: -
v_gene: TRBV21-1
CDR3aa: CARLPNYNEQFF
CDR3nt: TGTGCCAGATTACCCAATTACAATGAGCAGTTCTTC

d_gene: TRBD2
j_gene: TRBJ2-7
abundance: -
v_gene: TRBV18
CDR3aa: CASSASGGYEQYF
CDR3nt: TGTGCCAGCTCGGCTAGCGGAGGCTACGAGCAGTACTTC

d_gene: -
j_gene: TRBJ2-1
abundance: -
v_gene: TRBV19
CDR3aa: CASSTLAEQFF
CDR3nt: TGTGCCAGTAGTACTCTCGCTGAGCAGTTCTTC

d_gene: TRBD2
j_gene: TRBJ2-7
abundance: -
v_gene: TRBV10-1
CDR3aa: CASSPRRGTSGSYEQYF
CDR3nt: TGCGCCAGCAGCCCGCGGAGGGGGACTAGCGGGAGCTACGAGCAGTACTTC

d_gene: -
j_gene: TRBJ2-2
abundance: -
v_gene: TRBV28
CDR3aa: CASSLRAGRGELFF
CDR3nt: TGTGCCAGCAGTTTGAGGGCGGGTCGCGGGGAGCTGTTTTTT

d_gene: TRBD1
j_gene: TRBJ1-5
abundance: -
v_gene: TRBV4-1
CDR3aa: CASSHLTGAQPQHF
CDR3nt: TGCGCCAGCAGCCATTTGACAGGGGCTCAGCCCCAGCATTTT

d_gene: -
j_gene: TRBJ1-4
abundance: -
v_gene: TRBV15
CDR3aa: CATSREGAKGEKLFF
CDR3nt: TGTGCCACCAGCAGGGAGGGCGCTAAGGGTGAAAAACTGTTTTTT

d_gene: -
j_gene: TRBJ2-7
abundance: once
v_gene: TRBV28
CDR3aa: CASSLTYVPEPYEQYF
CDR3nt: TGTGCCAGCAGTTTGACGTACGTTCCGGAGCCCTACGAGCAGTACTTC

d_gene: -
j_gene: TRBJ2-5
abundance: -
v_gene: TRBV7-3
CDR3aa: CASSPDPVGQETQYF
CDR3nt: TGTGCCAGCAGCCCCGACCCAGTGGGGCAAGAGACCCAGTACTTC

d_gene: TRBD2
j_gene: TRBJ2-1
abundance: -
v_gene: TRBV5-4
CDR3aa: CASSLGLAGAEQFF
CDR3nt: TGTGCCAGCAGCTTGGGGCTAGCGGGAGCTGAGCAGTTCTTC

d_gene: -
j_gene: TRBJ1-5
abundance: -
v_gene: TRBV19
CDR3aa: CASSQGQLYQPQHF
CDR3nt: TGTGCCAGTAGTCAGGGACAATTATATCAGCCCCAGCATTTT

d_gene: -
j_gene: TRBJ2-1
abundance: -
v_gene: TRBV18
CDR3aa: CASSPGQQGEQFF
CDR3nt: TGTGCCAGCTCACCGGGGCAGCAGGGTGAGCAGTTCTTC